This TCR beta chain was observed in a study of a mutant IDH1 vaccine in newly diagnosed glioma. As for the study in general: Treated patients, roughly 60% male and approximately 38% female, averaged around 40 years of age. Most patients had radiochemotherapy with temozolomide before enrollment; others had one alone.

V lost 5 bases and J 4 bases, leaving 17 bases between the germline ends. This CDR3 contains 15 residues. Germline V CDR1 and CDR2: MNHEY, SMNVEV (reference sequence). About this clone: The antigen is undetermined.

Clones were read by immunoSEQ multiplex PCR, and TCRdb kept only the in-frame ones, dropping some. The data hold 20,000 to 30,000 clones, with approximately 91% observed a single time. Study results and limitations: Top peripheral T cell clonotype shifts appeared unrelated to pseudoprogression. Of the patients, approximately 93% had vaccine-induced immune responses.

Time point of the sample: baseline, week 1 (first vaccination visit). The treatment here: pre-vaccination baseline after standard-of-care therapy. Here the sequenced sample was PBMCs, taken from a glioma patient treated with radiotherapy, temozolomide or both. This chain uses TRBV27 with TRBJ1-2; D remains ambiguous. This sequence was found in a man aged 25 to 40 with glioma. The chain's CDR3 is CASSPTPRASYGYTF. The CDR3 DNA follows: TGTGCCAGCAGTCCCACTCCTAGGGCCTCCTATGGCTACACCTTC.